This entry is about one T cell receptor (beta chain). The sample comes from a study of blood T cells in healthy people across ages. Germline V lookup: CDR1 DFQATT, CDR2 SNEGSKA (reference sequence). CDR3 length: 13 residues. Peripheral blood was drawn, approximately 10 milliliters per donor. It was with a sample-barcoded 5' primer and a J-beta primer mix that a second PCR of roughly 7 to 12 cycles was run. TCRdb analysed the 5' RACE reads with MiXCR anew, one entry per CDR3 protein. The repertoire has about 1.6 million distinct CDR3 sequences, about 32% of them found once; the top ten carry 11%. The sequenced material came from blood. The rearrangement joins TRBV20-1 to TRBJ2-1, with D unresolved. TRBJ2-7 explains the end of the DNA better; the J call may be wrong. The source of this sequence is a woman in her twenties or thirties in good health. The CDR3: CSAARTSYNEQYF. The CDR3 DNA reads TGCAGTGCAGCCAGGACCTCGTACAACGAGCAGTACTTC.